Listed below are T cell receptor beta chains from one sample, sequenced in a study of OX40 agonist ivuxolimab in advanced cancers. Sequencing was performed with immunoSEQ multiplex PCR; in TCRdb, only in-frame clones are kept and a portion is missing. The data hold about 58,000 clones, with roughly four fifths observed a single time. The material sequenced was CD4+ or CD8+ T cells sorted from blood, taken in a trial of the OX40 agonist ivuxolimab. The receptors were gathered from an adult with an advanced solid tumor such as melanoma, head and neck, liver or kidney cancer. Both conserved end residues are part of each CDR3.

TRBV6-1,TRBJ1-3,CASSETWAGNTIYF
TRBV2,TRBJ2-5,CASSGGRGYQETQYF
TRBV6-1,TRBJ2-7,CASSEARDSPYEQYF
TRBV6-6,TRBJ1-1,CASRGTHMNTEAFF
TRBV27,TRBJ2-3,CASSFAAATSTDTQYF
TRBV27,TRBJ2-6,CASSRQGADSGANVLTF
TRBV21-1,TRBJ1-1,CASSLTGPGTEAFF
TRBV7-9,TRBJ1-5,CASSLANGAQHF
TRBV10-3,TRBJ2-2,CASTGGRTGELFF
TRBV5-1,TRBJ2-7,CASSPEGQGITEQYF
TRBV5-6,TRBJ2-3,CASSVRDPTDTQYF
TRBV19,TRBJ1-3,CATGQGPGNTIYF
TRBV9,TRBJ1-1,CASSLQGNTEAFF
TRBV5-1,TRBJ2-3,CASSLVDTSGTDTQYF